The text below deals with one T cell receptor beta chain. Antigen unknown. This sample stems from a study of cytomegalovirus exposure and HLA in healthy donors. Study background: It was reported in a later analysis that the same platform had been used for the 90 to 150 validation repertoires as for the roughly 670 first-cohort repertoires.

Study outcomes and limitations: Confirmation was obtained in vitro that a few CMV-associated chains are specific for CMV antigens.

The repertoire was sequenced with immunoSEQ multiplex PCR; TCRdb's copy has only in-frame clones and lacks some. Counted here are 80,000 to 100,000 clones, 70% to 90% occurring once; the ten biggest clones make up roughly 3.9%. V gave up 3 bases and J gave up 4 bases, with 12 bases separating them. Germline CDR1 reads SEHNR; CDR2 reads FQNEAQ (reference sequence). This CDR3 has 14 residues. This chain connects TRBV7-9 to TRBJ1-1; perhaps TRBD1 as D (6 bases). Material for sequencing was PBMCs. The sequence came from a woman aged 25-40 years in good health and CMV-seronegative. The chain's CDR3 is CASSFKGEGTEAFF. The CDR3, as DNA: TGTGCCAGCAGCTTCAAGGGGGAAGGCACTGAAGCTTTCTTT.